The source of this T cell receptor beta chain is a study of T cell changes during pregnancy in multiple sclerosis. V lost 0 bases, J lost 9 bases, and 3 bases lay in between. This CDR3 is 11 amino acids long. The germline V gene has CDR1 MNHNS and CDR2 SASEGT. Clones were read by immunoSEQ multiplex PCR, and TCRdb kept only the in-frame ones, dropping some. The sample lists roughly 69,000 clones, under 95% seen once, with over 1.1% in the top ten. The sequencing used peripheral blood, collected after pregnancy. V is TRBV6-1 and J is TRBJ2-4, with D unresolved. This receptor was obtained from a female donor with multiple sclerosis, enrolled in a pregnancy study. CDR3 region: CASSEASIQYF. The DNA of the CDR3 is TGTGCCAGCAGTGAAGCCAGCATTCAGTACTTC.